The text below deals with one T cell receptor beta chain. This sample stems from a study of blood T cell repertoires in COVID-19. Study as a whole: Some COVID-19 samples were acute and others convalescent; all came from the United States, Italy and Spain.

The ends were cut back, 2 bases at V and 4 bases at J, with 9 bases in the middle. The CDR3 loop spans 13 amino acids. Germline CDR1 is SGHNT and CDR2 is YYREEE (reference sequence). Repertoires were generated with immunoSEQ multiplex PCR, while TCRdb's copy carries only in-frame clones and drops some. This sample has about 150,000 clones; 75% to 80% occur once, and the top ten carry about 1.8%. The sequenced sample was peripheral blood. The chain couples TRBV5-4 to TRBJ1-1; D might be TRBD1 (6 bases). This TCR came from an elderly man with acute or convalescent COVID-19. CDR3 DNA sequence: TGTGCCAGCAGCTTTGGACAGCTCACTGAAGCTTTCTTT. Its translation is CASSFGQLTEAFF.